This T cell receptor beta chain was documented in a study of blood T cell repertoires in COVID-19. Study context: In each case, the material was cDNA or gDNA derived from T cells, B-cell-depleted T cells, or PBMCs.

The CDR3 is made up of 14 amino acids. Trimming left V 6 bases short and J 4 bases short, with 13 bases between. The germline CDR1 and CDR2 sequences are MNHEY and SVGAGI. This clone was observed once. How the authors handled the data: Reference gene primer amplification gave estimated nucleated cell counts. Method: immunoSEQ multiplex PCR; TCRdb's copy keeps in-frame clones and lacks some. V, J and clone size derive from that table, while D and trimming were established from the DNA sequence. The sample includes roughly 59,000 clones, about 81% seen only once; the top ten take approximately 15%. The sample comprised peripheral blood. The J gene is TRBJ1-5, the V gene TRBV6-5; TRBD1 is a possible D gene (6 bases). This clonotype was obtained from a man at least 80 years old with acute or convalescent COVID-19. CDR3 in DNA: TGTGCCAGCAGCAGGGGAGACAGTAATCAGCCCCAGCATTTT. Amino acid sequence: CASSRGDSNQPQHF.